This T cell receptor (beta chain) appears in the sequencing data of a study of T cells expressing NK-cell markers. The CDR3 has 17 amino acids. In the case of this clonotype: What it binds is not known.

5'RACE template switching built TCR beta cDNA with unique molecular identifiers. TCRdb reprocessed the 5' RACE reads, with one entry per CDR3 protein and no DNA. The sample features 400,000 to 500,000 distinct CDR3 sequences, with roughly 7.2% in its top ten. General observations from the study: It is unclear if expanded NKG2C-expressing clones target HCMV antigens. Dominant NKG2C+ clonotypes accounted for about 1.0-8% of CD8+ T cells in more than five donors.

Material for sequencing was blood T cells: a sorted CD56 or NKG2C T cell subset, CD4+ or CD8+ T cells, or bulk PBMC T cells (not recorded which). The chain joins TRBV23-1 to TRBJ2-5; TCRdb selects TRBD1, and the lack of DNA leaves this call unchecked. TRBV23-1 is known as an ORF, though its function is uncertain. The source of this sequence is a woman between 18 and 69 years old in good health. The CDR3 sequence is CASSPRYRGRRQETQYF.